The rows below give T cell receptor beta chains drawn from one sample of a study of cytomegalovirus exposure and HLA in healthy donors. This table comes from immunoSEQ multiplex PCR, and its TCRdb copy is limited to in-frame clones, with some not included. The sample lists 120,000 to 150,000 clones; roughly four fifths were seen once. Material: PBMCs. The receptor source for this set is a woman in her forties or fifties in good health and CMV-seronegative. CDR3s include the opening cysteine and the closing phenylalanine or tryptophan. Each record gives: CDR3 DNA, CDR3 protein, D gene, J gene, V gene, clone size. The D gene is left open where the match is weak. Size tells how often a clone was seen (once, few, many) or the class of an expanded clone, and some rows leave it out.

cdr3_nt: TGTGCCAGCAGCTTACAGGGTGGCCTTTCCTACGAGCAGTACTTC; cdr3_aa: CASSLQGGLSYEQYF; d_call: -; j_call: TRBJ2-7; v_call: TRBV11-2; clone_size: -
cdr3_nt: TGTGCCAGCAGCCATTTCTCGGGGGGGGAGGGAGAGACCCAGTACTTC; cdr3_aa: CASSHFSGGEGETQYF; d_call: TRBD2; j_call: TRBJ2-5; v_call: TRBV4-2; clone_size: -
cdr3_nt: TGTGCCACCATCAGGGGGAACACCGGGGAGCTGTTTTTT; cdr3_aa: CATIRGNTGELFF; d_call: -; j_call: TRBJ2-2; v_call: TRBV28; clone_size: -
cdr3_nt: TGTGCCACCAGCAGAGAGGAGTCAACTAACTATAATTCACCCCTCCACTTT; cdr3_aa: CATSREESTNYNSPLHF; d_call: -; j_call: TRBJ1-6; v_call: TRBV15; clone_size: -
cdr3_nt: TGTGCCAGCAGATTCAGTCACATGTACAATGAGCAGTTCTTC; cdr3_aa: CASRFSHMYNEQFF; d_call: -; j_call: TRBJ2-1; v_call: TRBV6-6; clone_size: once
cdr3_nt: TGCAGCGCCCCAGCAGGGGGCACTGAAGCTTTCTTT; cdr3_aa: CSAPAGGTEAFF; d_call: TRBD1; j_call: TRBJ1-1; v_call: TRBV29-1; clone_size: -
cdr3_nt: TGTGCCAGCAGTTACGGGATACAGTCTCCACGGGGAGCTTTCTTT; cdr3_aa: CASSYGIQSPRGAFF; d_call: -; j_call: TRBJ1-1; v_call: TRBV6-5; clone_size: few
cdr3_nt: TGTGCCAGCAGCTTAGGAGGACAGGGTTCGGACGAGCAGTACTTC; cdr3_aa: CASSLGGQGSDEQYF; d_call: TRBD1; j_call: TRBJ2-7; v_call: TRBV7-8; clone_size: -
cdr3_nt: TGTGCCAGCAGCGGACAGACAGGGGCGAATCAGCCCCAGCATTTT; cdr3_aa: CASSGQTGANQPQHF; d_call: TRBD1; j_call: TRBJ1-5; v_call: TRBV5-6; clone_size: -
cdr3_nt: TGTGCCAGCAGCTTGACCGGGACTAGCGTAAACGAGCAGTACTTC; cdr3_aa: CASSLTGTSVNEQYF; d_call: TRBD2; j_call: TRBJ2-7; v_call: TRBV7-6; clone_size: -
cdr3_nt: TGTGCCAGCAGCTTACGGGTCAGCGGGGAAGAGACCCAGTACTTC; cdr3_aa: CASSLRVSGEETQYF; d_call: TRBD2; j_call: TRBJ2-5; v_call: TRBV11-3; clone_size: -
cdr3_nt: TGTGCCAGCAGTTACTCCGGGCCAGGGAAAGGCGGTGGCTACACCTTC; cdr3_aa: CASSYSGPGKGGGYTF; d_call: -; j_call: TRBJ1-2; v_call: TRBV6-6; clone_size: -
cdr3_nt: TGTGCCAGCCACAGCCCTGGTCAAAACGAGCAGTACTTC; cdr3_aa: CASHSPGQNEQYF; d_call: -; j_call: TRBJ2-7; v_call: TRBV13; clone_size: -
cdr3_nt: TGTGCCAGCAGCATCGGGGCGGGGGAGGGGTCACCCCTCCACTTT; cdr3_aa: CASSIGAGEGSPLHF; d_call: -; j_call: TRBJ1-6; v_call: TRBV13; clone_size: -
cdr3_nt: TGTGCCAGCAGCCTGACGCCCCATGCGGGGGGGGTTGGTACGCAGTATTTT; cdr3_aa: CASSLTPHAGGVGTQYF; d_call: TRBD2; j_call: TRBJ2-3; v_call: TRBV4-2; clone_size: -
cdr3_nt: TGTGCCAGCAGCCTCCAACAGGGCTATTACGAGCAGTACTTC; cdr3_aa: CASSLQQGYYEQYF; d_call: -; j_call: TRBJ2-7; v_call: TRBV7-2; clone_size: few
cdr3_nt: TGTGCCAGCAGCTTAGTGGGCCACGAGCAGTACTTC; cdr3_aa: CASSLVGHEQYF; d_call: -; j_call: TRBJ2-7; v_call: TRBV7-2; clone_size: -
cdr3_nt: TGCGCCAGCAGCGACCGGGACAGGGGCTCCTACGAGCAGTACTTC; cdr3_aa: CASSDRDRGSYEQYF; d_call: TRBD1; j_call: TRBJ2-7; v_call: TRBV5-1; clone_size: -
cdr3_nt: TGTGCCATCAGTGACCTAGCGGGGGGTACCCAAGAGACCCAGTACTTC; cdr3_aa: CAISDLAGGTQETQYF; d_call: TRBD2; j_call: TRBJ2-5; v_call: TRBV10-3; clone_size: -
cdr3_nt: TGTGCCCTTTCTAGCGGGGGGGCCGGGGAGCAGTTCTTC; cdr3_aa: CALSSGGAGEQFF; d_call: TRBD2; j_call: TRBJ2-1; v_call: TRBV30; clone_size: -
cdr3_nt: TGTGCCAGCAGAGCCTCCCGACTTGTCGGGGGAGATACGCAGTATTTT; cdr3_aa: CASRASRLVGGDTQYF; d_call: -; j_call: TRBJ2-3; v_call: TRBV7-2; clone_size: -
cdr3_nt: TGCGCCAGCAGCTTAGCTTCAGGGGCCCCTCGTGATGAGCAGTTCTTC; cdr3_aa: CASSLASGAPRDEQFF; d_call: -; j_call: TRBJ2-1; v_call: TRBV5-1; clone_size: -
cdr3_nt: TGTGCCAGCAGCCCAGGGCCTACCCCAAGCTATGGCTACACCTTC; cdr3_aa: CASSPGPTPSYGYTF; d_call: -; j_call: TRBJ1-2; v_call: TRBV5-5; clone_size: -
cdr3_nt: TGTGCCAGCAGCCCAAATCCGACTCGGCCCCTCCACTTT; cdr3_aa: CASSPNPTRPLHF; d_call: -; j_call: TRBJ1-6; v_call: TRBV7-3; clone_size: -
cdr3_nt: TGTGCCATCAGGACTGAAACTAGCGGGGGACCAGAGACCCAGTACTTC; cdr3_aa: CAIRTETSGGPETQYF; d_call: TRBD2; j_call: TRBJ2-5; v_call: TRBV10-3; clone_size: -
cdr3_nt: TGTGCCAGCAGTCGGACAGGGTTTGGAGGCAATCAGCCCCAGCATTTT; cdr3_aa: CASSRTGFGGNQPQHF; d_call: TRBD1; j_call: TRBJ1-5; v_call: TRBV28; clone_size: few
cdr3_nt: TGTGCCAGCGGACAGGGTCGATTCACTGAAGCTTTCTTT; cdr3_aa: CASGQGRFTEAFF; d_call: TRBD1; j_call: TRBJ1-1; v_call: TRBV6-1; clone_size: -
cdr3_nt: TGTGCCAGCAGTCAAACCGGGACAAGACAAGAGACCCAGTACTTC; cdr3_aa: CASSQTGTRQETQYF; d_call: -; j_call: TRBJ2-5; v_call: TRBV27; clone_size: many
cdr3_nt: TGTGCCACCATTCCGACAGGTTCCTACGAGCAGTACTTC; cdr3_aa: CATIPTGSYEQYF; d_call: -; j_call: TRBJ2-7; v_call: TRBV6-5; clone_size: few